These T cell receptor beta chains were read from a single sample in a study of tumor T cells in aggressive B-cell lymphoma. Clones were sequenced by immunoSEQ multiplex PCR, and TCRdb holds only the in-frame ones, with some missing. The sample carries thousands of clones, 90% to 95% recorded once. Sequencing was carried out using tumor tissue. These receptors came from an adult with diffuse large B cell lymphoma. Each CDR3 is given without its conserved first and last residue. Each record gives: clone size, J gene, V gene, CDR3 protein. Expanded clones get a size class; other rows say once, few or many, or leave the size out.

>once|TRBJ1-1|TRBV19
ASSSRGTEAF
>once|TRBJ2-2|TRBV11-2
ASSIRPGTGELF
>once|TRBJ1-2|TRBV28
ASSPPDSFNGYT
>once|TRBJ2-3|TRBV6-1
ASRGVSGDTQY
>.|TRBJ2-5|TRBV4-3
ASSQEAGVKGETQY
>.|TRBJ2-5|TRBV7-9
ASSQSTGGLETQY
>.|TRBJ2-1|TRBV7-9
ATSLSPEQF
>.|TRBJ2-1|TRBV29-1
SVPGVAAYNEQF
>.|TRBJ1-5|TRBV19
ASSIDNRGSGNNQPQH
>.|TRBJ1-1|TRBV6-5
ASSPQGNTEAF
>.|TRBJ1-1|TRBV30
AWDRQTNTEAF
>.|TRBJ1-2|TRBV6-5
ASRPVTGGRYGYT
>.|TRBJ2-1|TRBV6-5
ASSYSGTGGNEQF
>.|TRBJ2-7|TRBV11-2
VSSLAQGAYEQY
>.|TRBJ2-3|TRBV27
ASSRTTGRGDTQY
>.|TRBJ2-1|TRBV29-1
SVDPRGGPYNEQF
>.|TRBJ1-2|TRBV9
ASSPALSGGLGYT
>.|TRBJ2-7|TRBV2
ASIGSGLSLGGDEQY
>.|TRBJ2-3|TRBV7-8
ASSPGSGDTQY
>once|TRBJ1-1|TRBV6-5
ASSSTGNLEAF
>once|TRBJ1-3|TRBV5-1
ASSSTGGSGNTIY
>.|TRBJ1-4|TRBV7-2
ASSSLGGAGEKLF
>.|TRBJ2-7|TRBV5-1
ASSSDGQGGEQY
>.|TRBJ2-1|TRBV11-2
ASIRESEQF
>.|TRBJ2-7|TRBV7-2
ASSVLGGEQY
>.|TRBJ2-7|TRBV10-3
AISEIGGPYEQY
>.|TRBJ2-7|TRBV7-9
ASSPGRTLSYEQY
>once|TRBJ2-7|TRBV7-6
ASSPRGAGDYEQY
>once|TRBJ2-5|TRBV29-1
SASLAVRETQY
>.|TRBJ1-1|TRBV27
ASSQYTEAF
>.|TRBJ2-3|TRBV5-1
ASSDGRGADTQY
>once|TRBJ2-1|TRBV30
AWTPRGRGVYNEQF
>once|TRBJ1-5|TRBV7-2
ASSLSGGSNQPQH
>.|TRBJ2-2|TRBV4-2
ASSLAGDTGELF
>few|TRBJ2-3|TRBV21-1
ASSKGTGGPDTQY
>.|TRBJ2-1|TRBV9
ASSVGERVYNEQF
>.|TRBJ2-2|TRBV7-9
ASSYGTTNTGELF
>.|TRBJ2-5|TRBV7-8
ASSPVGGKTQY
>.|TRBJ1-3|TRBV5-1
ASSPTGGSGNTIY
>few|TRBJ2-7|TRBV7-9
ASSVRDIPYEQY
>.|TRBJ1-2|TRBV10-3
AISGQGARYGYT
>.|TRBJ2-7|TRBV5-1
ASSLGDRIYYEQY
>once|TRBJ2-7|TRBV6-5
ASSLYRDSYEQY
>.|TRBJ2-7|TRBV7-2
ASSLTGLNEQY
>.|TRBJ2-3|TRBV19
ASSTTSGGRAADTQY
>.|TRBJ2-4|TRBV13
ASSLGAQGPLNIQY
>.|TRBJ2-2|TRBV4-1
ASSLRSLGGELF
>.|TRBJ1-3|TRBV6-5
ASSYSGTGGNTIY
>.|TRBJ2-3|TRBV30
AWSVGGHTDTQY
>.|TRBJ2-7|TRBV10-3
AITRSGLAGYSSYEQY
>.|TRBJ2-7|TRBV4-3
ASSQEWGQGLY
>.|TRBJ2-7|TRBV6-6
ASASLDFEQY
>.|TRBJ2-3|TRBV9
ASSPMAGVGSTQY
>.|TRBJ1-5|TRBV5-5
ASSLTTFSNQPQH
>.|TRBJ1-1|TRBV7-9
ASSYRETEAF
>.|TRBJ2-6|TRBV6-6
ASSYTGSGANVLT
>.|TRBJ2-4|TRBV19
ASRDSKNIQY
>few|TRBJ2-5|TRBV7-2
ASSPRGGQTQY
>.|TRBJ2-7|TRBV7-4
ASSQGLGCYEQY